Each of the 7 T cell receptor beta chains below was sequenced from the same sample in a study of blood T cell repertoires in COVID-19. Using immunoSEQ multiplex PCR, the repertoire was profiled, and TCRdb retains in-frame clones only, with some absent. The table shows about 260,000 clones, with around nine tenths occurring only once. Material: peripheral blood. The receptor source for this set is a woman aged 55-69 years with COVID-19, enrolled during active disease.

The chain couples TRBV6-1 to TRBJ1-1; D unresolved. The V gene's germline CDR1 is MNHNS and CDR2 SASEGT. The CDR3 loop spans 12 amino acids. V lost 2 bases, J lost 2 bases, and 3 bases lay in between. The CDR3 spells CASSELNTEAFF. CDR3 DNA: TGTGCCAGCAGTGAATTAAACACTGAAGCTTTCTTT.

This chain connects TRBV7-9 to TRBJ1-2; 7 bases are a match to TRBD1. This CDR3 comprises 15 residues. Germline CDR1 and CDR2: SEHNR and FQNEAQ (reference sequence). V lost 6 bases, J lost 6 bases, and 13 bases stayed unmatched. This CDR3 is CASSQDRLGAHGYTF. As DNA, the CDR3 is TGTGCCAGCAGTCAGGACAGGTTAGGGGCCCATGGCTACACCTTC.

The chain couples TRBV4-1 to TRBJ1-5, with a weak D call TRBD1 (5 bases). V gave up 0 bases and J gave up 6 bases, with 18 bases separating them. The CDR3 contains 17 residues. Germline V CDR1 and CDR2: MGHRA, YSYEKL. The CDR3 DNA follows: TGCGCCAGCAGCCAAGAAGGAGGGGCAGGAACAGGTCAGCCCCAGCATTTT. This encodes CASSQEGGAGTGQPQHF.

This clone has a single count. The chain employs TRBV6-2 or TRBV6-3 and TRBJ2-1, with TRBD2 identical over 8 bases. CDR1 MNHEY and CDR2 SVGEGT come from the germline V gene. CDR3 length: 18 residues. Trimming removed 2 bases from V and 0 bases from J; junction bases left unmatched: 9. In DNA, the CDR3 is TGTGCCAGCAGTTACATTTTTGAGCGGGAGAGCTCCTACAATGAGCAGTTCTTC. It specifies CASSYIFERESSYNEQFF.

The DNA of the CDR3 is TGTGCCTGGGCAGGGGGCAGCGGCACTGAAGCTTTCTTT. Translation: CAWAGGSGTEAFF. The chain joins TRBV30 to TRBJ1-1; 8 bases map to TRBD1. This CDR3 is built from 13 residues. Germline values: CDR1 GTSNPN, CDR2 SVGIG (reference sequence). J was trimmed by 4 bases and V by 5 bases; bases with no gene match: 6.

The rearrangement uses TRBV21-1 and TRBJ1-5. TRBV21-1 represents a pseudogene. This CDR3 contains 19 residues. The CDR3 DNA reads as TGTGCCAGCAGCAAACGGGGGAGGGAAAGGGGTCAATCATATGGGCCCCAGCATTTT. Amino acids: CASSKRGRERGQSYGPQHF.

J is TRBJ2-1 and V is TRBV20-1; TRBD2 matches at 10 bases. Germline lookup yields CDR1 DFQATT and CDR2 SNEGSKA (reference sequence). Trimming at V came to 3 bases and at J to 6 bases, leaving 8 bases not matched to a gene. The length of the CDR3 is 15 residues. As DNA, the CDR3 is TGCAGTGCTAGTGGTGGGCTAGCGGGAGTCAATGAGCAGTTCTTC. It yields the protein CSASGGLAGVNEQFF.